These 30 T cell receptor beta chains were sequenced from one sample in a study of identical twins. TCRdb independently ran MiXCR on the 5' RACE reads; one entry per CDR3 protein. The sample lists 600,000 to 700,000 distinct CDR3 sequences, 21% occurring once. The sample was also linked to a second study, of T cells expressing NK-cell markers.

What was sequenced was PBMCs. The receptors derive from a woman aged 18 to 35 in good health.

This clonotype was picked up many times. The chain uses TRBV20-1 and TRBJ1-2; tentative D call: TRBD1 (5 bases). In germline, CDR1 is DFQATT, CDR2 SNEGSKA (reference sequence). V lost 3 bases, J lost 2 bases, and 16 bases lay in between. The CDR3 has 15 residues. The CDR3 loop reads CSASGPQTGNYGYTF. The CDR3 DNA reads TGCAGTGCTAGTGGGCCCCAAACAGGAAACTATGGCTACACCTTC.

The chain uses TRBV27 and TRBJ2-2; D unresolved. V lost 1 base and J lost 1, with 10 bases in between. The length of the CDR3 is 16 residues. From germline, CDR1 is MNHEY and CDR2 SMNVEV (reference sequence). The CDR3 here is CASSLYQARNTGELFF. The DNA of the CDR3 is TGTGCCAGCAGTTTATATCAGGCGAGGAACACCGGGGAGCTGTTTTTT.

CDR3 bases: TGCGCCAGCAGCCAAGATCGGCGGGGGGATTACCAAGAGACCCAGTACTTC. It translates to CASSQDRRGDYQETQYF. This chain links TRBV4-1 with TRBJ2-5; the match to TRBD2 covers 8 bases. Trimming took 0 bases from V and 0 from J; bases not matched to a gene: 6. CDR1 MGHRA and CDR2 YSYEKL come from the germline V gene. The CDR3 extends over 17 amino acids.

This clonotype was observed many times. The V gene is TRBV10-3, the J gene TRBJ2-1, with TRBD2 identical over 7 bases. Per germline, CDR1 ENHRY and CDR2 SYGVKD. V gave up 4 bases and J gave up 7 bases; unmatched junction bases: 7. The CDR3 extends over 14 amino acids. CDR3 sequence reads: CAISVAGERNEQFF. The CDR3 region has the DNA TGTGCCATCAGTGTGGCGGGAGAAAGGAATGAGCAGTTCTTC.

V and J are TRBV7-2 and TRBJ2-3; D is unclear. CDR1 is SGHTA, CDR2 FQGNSA, per germline. Trimming pared 5 bases from V and 2 bases from J, leaving 14 bases between. This CDR3 is 15 amino acids long. The CDR3 DNA reads as TGTGCCAGCAGCCTAACCCTCCCAGACACAGATACGCAGTATTTT. Its protein product is CASSLTLPDTDTQYF.

In its sample, this clonotype was seen many times. As DNA, the CDR3 is TGTGCCAGCAGACCGGACGAGCGGGAAGAGACCCAGTACTTC. This sequence encodes CASRPDEREETQYF. The V call is TRBV12-3 or TRBV12-4, the J call TRBJ2-5, with a tentative D call TRBD2 (6 bases). Deletions cut 6 bases from V and 3 bases from J, with 14 bases between. The CDR3 is 14 amino acids.

This rearrangement joins TRBV6-1 to TRBJ2-3, with 11 bases aligning to TRBD2. Germline CDR1 is MNHNS and CDR2 is SASEGT. CDR3 length equals 16 residues. V gave up 5 bases and J gave up 0 bases; unmatched junction bases: 4. CDR3 DNA sequence: TGTGCCAGCAGTAGACTAGCGGGACTAAGCACAGATACGCAGTATTTT. Its protein is CASSRLAGLSTDTQYF.

This clonotype was counted between two and nine times. CDR3 protein: CASSYSSPGGAGGELFF. The CDR3 coding sequence is TGTGCCAGCAGTTACTCGAGTCCCGGGGGCGCGGGCGGGGAGCTGTTTTTT. The gene calls are TRBV6-5 and TRBJ2-2; TRBD1 or TRBD2 may be the D gene (6 bases each). With 0 bases removed from V and 7 bases from J, the gap between germline ends came to 18 bases. This CDR3 region has 17 residues. From germline, CDR1 is MNHEY and CDR2 SVGAGI.

V usage is TRBV12-3 or TRBV12-4 and J usage is TRBJ2-6; D uncertain. V lost 6 bases and J 2 bases, leaving 20 bases between the germline ends. The CDR3 has 18 amino acids. CDR3 sequence: CASSPRGRNPTGANVLTF. The CDR3, as DNA: TGTGCCAGCAGCCCCCGCGGACGCAACCCCACTGGGGCCAACGTCCTGACTTTC.

This clonotype was seen more than once but under ten times. The rearrangement uses TRBV7-2 and TRBJ2-5; 8 bases line up with TRBD2. Looked up from germline, CDR1 is SGHTA and CDR2 is FQGNSA. This CDR3 region has 15 residues. V gave up 3 bases and J gave up 5 bases; unmatched junction bases: 8. The CDR3 DNA sequence: TGTGCCAGCAGCTTGCACGGGGGGGCCGGTGAGACCCAGTACTTC. Protein sequence: CASSLHGGAGETQYF.

This clonotype was observed a handful of times. The V and J genes are TRBV12-3 or TRBV12-4 and TRBJ1-1; D perhaps matches TRBD1 (5 bases). V was cut by 7 bases and J by 1 base, with 13 bases left in between. The CDR3 extends over 14 amino acids. CDR3 DNA sequence: TGTGCCAGCACCCTGGGACTTCGGAACACTGAAGCTTTCTTT. The encoded protein is CASTLGLRNTEAFF.

The CDR3 is CAWGKGLASNEQFF. The CDR3, as DNA: TGTGCCTGGGGGAAGGGACTAGCAAGCAATGAGCAGTTCTTC. The genes are TRBV30 and TRBJ2-1; 9 nucleotides align to TRBD2. The V and J ends lost 5 bases and 6 bases, in that order; junction bases with no gene match: 8. Germline assignment: CDR1 GTSNPN and CDR2 SVGIG (reference sequence). CDR3 size: 14 residues.

This clonotype was picked up many times. CDR3 sequence reads: CASSYDREETQYF. The CDR3 region has the DNA TGTGCCAGCAGCTATGACAGGGAAGAGACCCAGTACTTC. The rearrangement uses TRBV6-5 and TRBJ2-5, with 7 bases fitting TRBD1. The CDR3 is made up of 13 amino acids. J was trimmed by 3 bases and V by 6 bases; bases with no gene match: 4. Germline-derived CDR1 and CDR2 are MNHEY and SVGAGI.

This clonotype was seen a few times. The V gene is TRBV20-1, the J gene TRBJ2-7; D remains unclear. Germline CDR1 and CDR2: DFQATT and SNEGSKA (reference sequence). CDR3 length equals 14 residues. V lost 2 bases to trimming and J lost 4 bases, with 15 bases between them. This CDR3 reads CSARRTSESYEQYF. The CDR3 DNA is TGCAGTGCTAGAAGGACCTCAGAGTCTTACGAGCAGTACTTC.

The chain links TRBV24-1 to TRBJ2-5; D is uncertain. Germline CDR1 and CDR2: KGHDR and SFDVKD. This CDR3 region has 13 residues. Trimming left V 5 bases short and J 0 bases short, with 6 bases between. CDR3 in amino acids: CATSAGHQETQYF. The CDR3 DNA reads as TGTGCCACCAGTGCAGGACACCAAGAGACCCAGTACTTC.

The table lists this clonotype with many counts. The chain couples TRBV10-3 to TRBJ2-2; possible D gene TRBD2, 6 bases. Trimming pared 4 bases from V and 5 bases from J, leaving 14 bases between. Per the germline V gene, CDR1 is ENHRY and CDR2 is SYGVKD. The CDR3 runs to 15 residues. Here the CDR3 reads CAISGQTSWTGELFF. In DNA form, the CDR3 reads TGTGCCATCAGTGGACAGACTAGTTGGACCGGGGAGCTGTTTTTT.

Only a few counts were recorded for this clonotype. The rearrangement links TRBV12-3 or TRBV12-4 to TRBJ1-2; possibly TRBD1 for D (5 bases). CDR3 length: 15 residues. V was cut by 7 bases and J by 8 bases, with 23 bases left in between. This CDR3 reads CASILVGGAAWGYTF. CDR3 in DNA: TGTGCCAGCATCTTAGTTGGGGGAGCGGCCTGGGGCTACACCTTC.

This clonotype was observed at least ten times. The J gene is TRBJ2-3, the V gene TRBV20-1; TRBD2 matches 11 bases. The ends lost 6 bases at V and 5 bases at J; junction bases unmatched: 13. This CDR3 is built from 16 residues. Germline V gene sequence: CDR1 DFQATT, CDR2 SNEGSKA (reference sequence). CDR3 residues: CSASGASGGLRDTQYF. CDR3 coding DNA: TGCAGTGCCAGCGGGGCTAGCGGGGGGTTAAGAGATACGCAGTATTTT.

V is TRBV27 and J is TRBJ2-7, with 12 bases lining up with TRBD2. Germline V CDR1 and CDR2: MNHEY, SMNVEV (reference sequence). The J segment lost 2 bases and the V segment lost 4 bases, leaving 6 bases of the junction unmatched. The CDR3 is made up of 16 amino acids. CDR3 sequence reads: CASSSRLAGVPYEQYF. CDR3 bases: TGTGCCAGCAGTTCCAGACTAGCGGGAGTTCCCTACGAGCAGTACTTC.

In its sample, this clonotype was seen a few times. The rearrangement links TRBV12-5 to TRBJ1-2; 11 bases fit TRBD1. Germline lookup yields CDR1 LGHNT and CDR2 FRNRAP. The CDR3 totals 14 residues. V was pared by 3 bases and J by 6 bases, with 3 bases of the junction left unmatched. The DNA for the CDR3 is TGTGCTAGTGGTTTCGGACAGGGGGCAGATGGCTACACCTTC. Protein sequence: CASGFGQGADGYTF.

The V call is TRBV4-2, the J call TRBJ1-2; D is possibly TRBD1 (6 bases). The V gene's germline CDR1 is LGHNA and CDR2 YNFKEQ. The CDR3 consists of 15 residues. The V end lost 1 base, the J end lost 5 bases, and 14 bases lay between the germline ends. The CDR3 DNA reads as TGTGCCAGCAGCCAAGGGAGTAGGCAGGGGTATGGCTACACCTTC. Translation gives CASSQGSRQGYGYTF.

This clonotype was seen a handful of times. J is TRBJ2-3 and V is TRBV7-6; the match to TRBD2 covers 9 bases. Germline trimming cut 5 bases from V and 1 base from J; bases unmatched to any gene: 10. The germline V gene encodes CDR1 SGHVS and CDR2 FNYEAQ. This CDR3 spans 17 amino acids. CDR3 in DNA: TGTGCCAGCAGCACTTATAGCGGGGGCGTTGGCACAGATACGCAGTATTTT. It codes for CASSTYSGGVGTDTQYF. Drawing the rest from reference TRBV7-6 and TRBJ2-3, the complete variable domain is GAGVSQSPRYKVTKRGQDVALRCDPISGHVSLYWYRQALGQGPEFLTYFNYEAQQDKSGLPNDRFSAERPEGSISTLTIQRTEQRDSAMYRCASSTYSGGVGTDTQYFGPGTRLTVL.

The J gene is TRBJ2-3, the V gene TRBV14, with no clear D. The CDR3 contains 14 residues. Germline assignment: CDR1 SGHDN and CDR2 FVKESK. With 1 base removed from V and 2 bases from J, the gap between germline ends came to 7 bases. The CDR3 bases are TGTGCCAGCAGCCAAGTCCGGCACACAGATACGCAGTATTTT. The encoded protein is CASSQVRHTDTQYF.

The chain employs TRBV5-1 and TRBJ2-1; D is perhaps TRBD2 (5 bases). The CDR3 loop spans 16 amino acids. V was pared by 4 bases and J by 2 bases, with 16 bases between. Germline CDR1 SGHRS, CDR2 YFSETQ. The CDR3 sequence: CASSPVRGVPYNEQFF. CDR3 sequence (DNA): TGCGCCAGCAGCCCGGTTCGGGGAGTACCCTACAATGAGCAGTTCTTC.

Ten or more counts support this clonotype. The gene calls are TRBV3-1 and TRBJ2-5; the D is unclear. V was cut by 1 base and J by 2 bases, with 5 bases left in between. The CDR3 totals 13 residues. Per the germline V gene, CDR1 is LGHDT and CDR2 is YNNKEL (reference sequence). The CDR3 region has the DNA TGTGCCAGCAGCCAAGGCCTTCAAGAGACCCAGTACTTC. This gives the protein CASSQGLQETQYF.

This rearrangement joins TRBV7-9 to TRBJ1-1; no reliable D call. The CDR3 extends over 14 amino acids. Trimming took 5 bases from V and 3 from J, leaving 13 bases between them. Germline lookup yields CDR1 SEHNR and CDR2 FQNEAQ (reference sequence). CDR3 residues: CASSTLDGDTEAFF. For the CDR3, the DNA is TGTGCCAGCAGCACCTTGGACGGGGACACTGAAGCTTTCTTT.

This clonotype was seen once. A much larger clone sits a single nucleotide away, making a read error possible. This chain connects TRBV29-1 to TRBJ2-3; 8 nucleotides agree with TRBD2. Germline loops: CDR1 SQVTM, CDR2 ANQGSEA. The CDR3 runs 13 residues. CDR3 residues: CSVRGGFTDTQCF. The CDR3 nucleotides read TGCAGCGTCCGGGGGGGGTTCACAGATACGCAGTGTTTT.

This chain connects TRBV12-3 or TRBV12-4 to TRBJ2-7; tentatively, D is TRBD1 (6 bases). The CDR3 loop spans 13 amino acids. Trimming removed 5 bases from V and 0 bases from J, with 8 bases in between. The CDR3 protein is CASSGTPSYEQYF. The CDR3 nucleotides are TGTGCCAGCAGTGGGACACCCTCCTACGAGCAGTACTTC.

The chain uses TRBV20-1 and TRBJ1-2; D gene unclear. The CDR3 loop spans 11 amino acids. Germline V gene lookup returns CDR1 DFQATT and CDR2 SNEGSKA (reference sequence). The V gene lost 3 bases and the J gene lost 3 bases, with 5 bases spanning the gap. The DNA for the CDR3 is TGCAGTGCTAGGTCAGACTATGGCTACACCTTC. It yields the protein CSARSDYGYTF.

The chain employs TRBV29-1 and TRBJ2-7; unclear D gene. This CDR3 region has 14 residues. Germline CDR1 is SQVTM and CDR2 is ANQGSEA. V was trimmed by 4 bases and J by 2 bases, leaving 15 bases between them. DNA of the CDR3: TGCAGCGTTGTGTATACGTTCACCCCCTACGAGCAGTACTTC. Translated: CSVVYTFTPYEQYF.